The clone carrying this TCR beta chain has only one observation. Original processing methods: Amplification of reference gene primers was used by the study to estimate nucleated cell counts. The table came from immunoSEQ multiplex PCR; TCRdb's copy has only in-frame clones and leaves some out. The DNA gave D and trimming, while V, J and clone size come from that table. Of around 190,000 clones listed, 80% to 90% are singletons. This CDR3 has 16 residues. Germline assignment: CDR1 MNHNY and CDR2 SVGAGI (reference sequence). V dropped 2 bases and J dropped 7 bases, with 17 bases sitting between them. The sample is drawn from a study of blood T cell repertoires in COVID-19. Study information: COVID-19 samples from acute and convalescent phases originated in the United States, Italy and Spain. PBMCs, B-cell-depleted T cells, or T cells were the source of the cDNA or gDNA that made up the material.

The chain uses TRBV6-6 and TRBJ1-4, with D possibly matching TRBD1 (5 bases). Sequencing used peripheral blood. This sequence was found in a man aged 50 or older with active or convalescent COVID-19. In DNA form, the CDR3 reads TGTGCCAGCAGTTACGGGGCGGGGCCGAGGGGTGAAAAACTGTTTTTT. Its protein product is CASSYGAGPRGEKLFF.